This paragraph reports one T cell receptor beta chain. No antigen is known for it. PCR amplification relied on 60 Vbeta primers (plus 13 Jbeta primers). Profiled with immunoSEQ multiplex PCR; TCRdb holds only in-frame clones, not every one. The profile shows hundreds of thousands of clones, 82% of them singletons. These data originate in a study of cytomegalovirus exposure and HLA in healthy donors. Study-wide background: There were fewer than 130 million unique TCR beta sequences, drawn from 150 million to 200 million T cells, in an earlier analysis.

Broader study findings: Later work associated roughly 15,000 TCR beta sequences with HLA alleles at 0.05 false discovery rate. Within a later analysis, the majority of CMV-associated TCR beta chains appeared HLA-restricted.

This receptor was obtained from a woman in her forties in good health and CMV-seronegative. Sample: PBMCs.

CDR3 DNA: TGTGCCAGCAGTGCACAGATATTATACGAGCAGTACTTC. As protein: CASSAQILYEQYF. The V gene is TRBV2, the J gene TRBJ2-7; D remains ambiguous. The CDR3 runs to 13 residues. Germline loops: CDR1 SNHLY, CDR2 FYNNEI. Trimming removed 4 bases at V and 4 bases at J, with 11 bases between.